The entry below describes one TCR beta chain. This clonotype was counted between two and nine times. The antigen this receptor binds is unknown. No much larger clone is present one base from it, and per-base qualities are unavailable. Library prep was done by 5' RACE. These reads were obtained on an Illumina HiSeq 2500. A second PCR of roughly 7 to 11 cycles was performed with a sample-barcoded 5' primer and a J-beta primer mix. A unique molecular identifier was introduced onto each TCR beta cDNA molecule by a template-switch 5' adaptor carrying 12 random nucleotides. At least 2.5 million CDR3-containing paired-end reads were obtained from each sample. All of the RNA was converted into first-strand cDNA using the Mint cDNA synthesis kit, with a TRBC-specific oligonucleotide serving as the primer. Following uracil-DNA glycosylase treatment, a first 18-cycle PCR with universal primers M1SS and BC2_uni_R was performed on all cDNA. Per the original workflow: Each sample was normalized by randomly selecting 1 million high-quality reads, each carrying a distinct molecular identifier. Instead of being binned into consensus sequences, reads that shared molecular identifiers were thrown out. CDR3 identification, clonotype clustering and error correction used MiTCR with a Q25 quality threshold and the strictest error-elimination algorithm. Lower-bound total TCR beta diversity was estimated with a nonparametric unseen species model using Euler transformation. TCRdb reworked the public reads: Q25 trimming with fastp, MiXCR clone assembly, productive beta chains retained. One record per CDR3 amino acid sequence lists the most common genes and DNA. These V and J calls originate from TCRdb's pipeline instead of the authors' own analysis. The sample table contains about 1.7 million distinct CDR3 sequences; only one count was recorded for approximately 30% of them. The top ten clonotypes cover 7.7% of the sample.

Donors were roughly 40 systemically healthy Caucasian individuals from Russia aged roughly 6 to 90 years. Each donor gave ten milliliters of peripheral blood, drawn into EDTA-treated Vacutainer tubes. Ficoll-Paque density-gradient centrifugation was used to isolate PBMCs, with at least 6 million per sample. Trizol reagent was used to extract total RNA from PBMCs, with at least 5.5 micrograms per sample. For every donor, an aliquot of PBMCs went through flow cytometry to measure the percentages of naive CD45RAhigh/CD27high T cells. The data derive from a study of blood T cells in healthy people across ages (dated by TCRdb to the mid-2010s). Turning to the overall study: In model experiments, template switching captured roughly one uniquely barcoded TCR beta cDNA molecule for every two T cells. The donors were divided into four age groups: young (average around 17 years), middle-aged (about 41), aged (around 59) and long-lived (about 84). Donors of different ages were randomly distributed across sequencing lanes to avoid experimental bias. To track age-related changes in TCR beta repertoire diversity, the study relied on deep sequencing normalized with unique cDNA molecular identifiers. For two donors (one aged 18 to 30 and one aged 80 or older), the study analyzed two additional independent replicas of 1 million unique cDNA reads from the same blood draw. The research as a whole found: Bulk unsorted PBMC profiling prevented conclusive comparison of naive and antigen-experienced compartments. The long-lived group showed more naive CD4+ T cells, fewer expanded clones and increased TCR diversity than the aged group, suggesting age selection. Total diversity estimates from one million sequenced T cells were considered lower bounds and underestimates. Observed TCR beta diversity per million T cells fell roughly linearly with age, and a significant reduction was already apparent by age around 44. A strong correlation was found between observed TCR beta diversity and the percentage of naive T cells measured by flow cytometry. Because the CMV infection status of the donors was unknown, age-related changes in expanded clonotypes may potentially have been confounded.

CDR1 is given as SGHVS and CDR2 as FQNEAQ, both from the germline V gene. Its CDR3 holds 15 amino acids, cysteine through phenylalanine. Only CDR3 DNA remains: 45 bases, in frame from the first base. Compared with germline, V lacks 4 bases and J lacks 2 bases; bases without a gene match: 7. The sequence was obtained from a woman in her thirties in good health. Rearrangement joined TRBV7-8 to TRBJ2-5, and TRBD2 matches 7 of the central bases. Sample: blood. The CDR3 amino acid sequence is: CASSSRDYLQETQYF. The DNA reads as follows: TGTGCCAGCAGCTCTCGGGACTACCTTCAAGAGACCCAGTACTTC.